The entry below gives a single TCR beta chain sequence along with its context. The data were taken from a study of cytomegalovirus exposure and HLA in healthy donors. It was with 60 Vbeta and 13 Jbeta primers that the PCR ran. Repertoires were generated with immunoSEQ multiplex PCR, while TCRdb's copy carries only in-frame clones and drops some. The sample lists roughly 140,000 clones; 75% to 80% were seen once. With V trimmed by 0 bases and J by 4 bases, 7 bases remained unmatched. CDR3 length equals 16 residues. CDR1 is GTSNPN and CDR2 is SVGIG in the germline V gene (reference sequence). This sequence originates from a woman aged 18-35 years in good health and CMV-seropositive. V is TRBV30 and J is TRBJ2-1; TRBD2 agrees at 9 bases. Sequenced sample: PBMCs. The CDR3 here is CAWSVRRTSVYNEQFF. CDR3 DNA sequence: TGTGCCTGGAGTGTACGTAGGACTAGCGTATACAATGAGCAGTTCTTC.